A selection of T cell receptor beta chains follows, all from one sample in a study of identical twins. TCRdb re-analysed the 5' RACE reads in MiXCR, keeping a single row per CDR3 protein. The table has 300,000 to 350,000 distinct CDR3 sequences, approximately 13% seen once. These same records also appear under a second study, on yellow fever vaccine responses in identical twins.

Sequencing used CD8+ T cells sorted from blood. These receptors were obtained from a woman under 30 in good health. Both conserved end residues are part of each CDR3. Fields, in order: V gene, J gene, D gene, CDR3 protein. The D gene is left open where the match is weak.

>TRBV7-9|TRBJ1-1|.
CASSYYVGLNTEAFF
>TRBV12-3/TRBV12-4|TRBJ2-2|TRBD2
CASRLPGLAVTGELFF
>TRBV6-1|TRBJ2-5|TRBD2
CASSELAGGPLQETQYF
>TRBV4-1|TRBJ2-3|.
CASSQDRLGEEPVTQYF
>TRBV12-3/TRBV12-4|TRBJ2-7|.
CASSPLSGTGEQYF
>TRBV5-1|TRBJ1-5|TRBD1
CASTSPPGQGYPYSNQPQHF
>TRBV5-1|TRBJ2-1|.
CASSLAPSTNEQFF
>TRBV7-2|TRBJ1-1|.
CASSLKNPGGNTEAFF
>TRBV2|TRBJ2-1|TRBD2
CASRLAGAPNEQFF
>TRBV4-1|TRBJ2-3|.
CASSPYSSEGVSDTQYF
>TRBV28|TRBJ2-6|.
CASSFRAGGANVLTF
>TRBV5-8|TRBJ2-1|TRBD2
CASSFPGGPGEQFF
>TRBV4-2|TRBJ2-1|.
CASSQDPDNEQFF
>TRBV20-1|TRBJ2-1|.
CSANEGGGGLNYNEQFF
>TRBV24-1|TRBJ2-2|TRBD1
CATSDHDRGQTGELFF
>TRBV10-3|TRBJ2-1|.
CAISDVRLEYNEQFF
>TRBV10-2|TRBJ2-7|.
CASSEGYEQYF